This TCR beta chain was identified during a study of cytomegalovirus exposure and HLA in healthy donors. Study in general: A subsequent analysis reported that the roughly 120 validation repertoires were produced on the same platform that had also been used for the 500 to 700 first-cohort repertoires.

Trimming pared 0 bases from V and 0 bases from J, leaving 11 bases between. CDR3 length equals 17 residues. The germline V gene encodes CDR1 KGHSH and CDR2 LQKENI. Profiled with immunoSEQ multiplex PCR; TCRdb holds only in-frame clones, not every one. Among 250,000 to 400,000 clones listed, 88% were seen once. In the case of this clone: Its antigen is not known.

Study-wide points: Subsequent analysis revealed that first-cohort TCR clusters tended to co-occur in the 120 validation repertoires. The study flagged some 170 TCR beta chains as cytomegalovirus-associated. Reportedly, diagnosis of cytomegalovirus status by the classifier showed high specificity and sensitivity.

This receptor was obtained from a young man in good health and CMV-seronegative. The material sequenced was PBMCs. The chain couples TRBV18 to TRBJ1-4, with D possibly being TRBD1 (5 bases). The CDR3: CASSPPQERTTNEKLFF. The CDR3 bases are TGTGCCAGCTCACCACCACAGGAGAGAACAACTAATGAAAAACTGTTTTTT.